A selection of T cell receptor beta chains follows, all from one sample in a study of cytomegalovirus exposure and HLA in healthy donors. TCRdb's copy holds only in-frame clones and misses some; the assay was immunoSEQ multiplex PCR. Among some 130,000 clones listed, roughly 79% were seen once. Sample: PBMCs. The source is a woman aged 18-30 years in good health and CMV-seronegative. CDR3s leave out the opening cysteine and the closing phenylalanine or tryptophan.

v_call,cdr3_aa
TRBV5-1,ASSLSEPRNTIY
TRBV5-1,ASSAGDGENTEAF
TRBV5-6,ASSPGQDLNANTGELF
TRBV11-2,ASSYGTSGSPDTGELF
TRBV4-1,ASSFGAGGGKETQY
TRBV29-1,SVEKGLEGYT
TRBV27,ASSFSTDTQY
TRBV2,ASSEVRGNTEAF
TRBV5-1,ASSPSAGDLGDTQY
TRBV30,ACVERGEQF
TRBV2,ASKGQMNTEAF
TRBV15,ATSLRPTVYEQY
TRBV2,ASTVAYEQY
TRBV4-2,ASSQDNERVYEQY
TRBV7-9,ASSLIGTREKLF
TRBV6-6,ASSYLGFDTSYEQY